This T cell receptor beta chain originates from a study of breast tumors, draining lymph nodes, adjacent tissues. This clonotype was detected once. The antigen is not known. Trimming removed 0 bases at V and 4 bases at J, with 12 bases between. The germline gives CDR1 MGHRA, CDR2 YSYEKL. The CDR3 has 15 amino acids. General study points: The data were judged consistent with most tumor T cells coming from lymph node and expanding in tumor.

The lymph nodes were axillary draining lymph nodes from breast cancer patients. TCRdb passed the multiplex PCR reads through MiXCR, listing each CDR3 protein once. The sample has about 270,000 distinct CDR3 sequences, over 30% seen once. The sequence was collected from a female donor with breast cancer. Some clones in this sample may be carry-over from other donors' samples. The genes are TRBV4-1 and TRBJ1-2; D uncertain. Input material: axillary lymph node tissue. CDR3 loop: CASSQDQRAGYGYTF. CDR3 coding DNA: TGCGCCAGCAGCCAAGATCAGAGGGCGGGCTATGGCTACACCTTC.